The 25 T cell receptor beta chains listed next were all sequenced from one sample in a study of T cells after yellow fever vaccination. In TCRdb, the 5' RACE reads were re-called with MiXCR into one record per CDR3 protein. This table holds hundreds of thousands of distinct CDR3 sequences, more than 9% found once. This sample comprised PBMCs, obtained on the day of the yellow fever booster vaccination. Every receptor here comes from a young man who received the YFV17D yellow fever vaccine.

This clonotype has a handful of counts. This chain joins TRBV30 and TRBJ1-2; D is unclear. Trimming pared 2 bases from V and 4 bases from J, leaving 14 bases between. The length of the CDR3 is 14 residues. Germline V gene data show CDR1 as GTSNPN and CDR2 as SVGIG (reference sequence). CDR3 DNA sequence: TGTGCCTGGAGTTTTTCCCGGGCCCCCTATGGCTACACCTTC. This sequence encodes CAWSFSRAPYGYTF.

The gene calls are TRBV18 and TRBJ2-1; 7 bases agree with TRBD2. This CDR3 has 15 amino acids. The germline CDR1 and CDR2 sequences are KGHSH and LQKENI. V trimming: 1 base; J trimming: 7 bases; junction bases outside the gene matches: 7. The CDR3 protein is CASSPRGSTFNEQFF. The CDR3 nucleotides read TGTGCCAGCTCACCACGCGGGAGTACGTTTAATGAGCAGTTCTTC.

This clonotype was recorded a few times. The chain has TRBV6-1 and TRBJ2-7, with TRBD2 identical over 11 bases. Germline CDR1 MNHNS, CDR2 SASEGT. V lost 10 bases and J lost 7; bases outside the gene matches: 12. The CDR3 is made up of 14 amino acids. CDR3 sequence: CATQSDSGRVEQYF. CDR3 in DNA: TGTGCCACACAATCCGATAGCGGGAGGGTTGAGCAGTACTTC.

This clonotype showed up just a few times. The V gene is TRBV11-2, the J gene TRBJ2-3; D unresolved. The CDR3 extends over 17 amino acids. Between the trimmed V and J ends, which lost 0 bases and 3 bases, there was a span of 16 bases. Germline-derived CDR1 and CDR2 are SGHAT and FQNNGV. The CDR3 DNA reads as TGTGCCAGCAGCTTAGATGGACCAAAAGGGAATACAGATACGCAGTATTTT. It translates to CASSLDGPKGNTDTQYF.

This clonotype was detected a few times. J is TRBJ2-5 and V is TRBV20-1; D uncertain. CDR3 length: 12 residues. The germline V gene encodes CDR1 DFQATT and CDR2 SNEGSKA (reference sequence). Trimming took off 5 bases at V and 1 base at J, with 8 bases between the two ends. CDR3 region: CSAPRTQETQYF. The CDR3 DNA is TGCAGTGCTCCGAGGACCCAAGAGACCCAGTACTTC.

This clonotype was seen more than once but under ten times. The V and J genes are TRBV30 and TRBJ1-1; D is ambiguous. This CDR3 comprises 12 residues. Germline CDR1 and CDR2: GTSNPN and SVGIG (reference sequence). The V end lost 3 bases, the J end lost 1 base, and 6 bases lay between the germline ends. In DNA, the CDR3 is TGTGCCTGGAGGCGGGGGAACACTGAAGCTTTCTTT. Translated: CAWRRGNTEAFF.

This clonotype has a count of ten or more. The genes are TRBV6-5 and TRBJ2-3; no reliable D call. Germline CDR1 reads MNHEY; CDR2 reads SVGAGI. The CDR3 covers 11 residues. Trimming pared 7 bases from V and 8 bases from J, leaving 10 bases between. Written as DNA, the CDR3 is TGTGCCAGCACCCAGAGGTCTACGCAGTATTTT. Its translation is CASTQRSTQYF.

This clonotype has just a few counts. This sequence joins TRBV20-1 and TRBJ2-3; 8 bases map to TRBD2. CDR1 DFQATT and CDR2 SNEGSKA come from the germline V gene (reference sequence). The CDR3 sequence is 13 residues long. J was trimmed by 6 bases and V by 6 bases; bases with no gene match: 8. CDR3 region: CSAGGGAADTQYF. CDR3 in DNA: TGCAGTGCCGGGGGGGGGGCGGCGGATACGCAGTATTTT.

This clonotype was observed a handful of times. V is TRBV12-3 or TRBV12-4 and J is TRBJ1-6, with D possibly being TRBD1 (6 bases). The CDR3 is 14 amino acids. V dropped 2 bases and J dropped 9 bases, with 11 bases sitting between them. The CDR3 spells CASSLTRGGSPLHF. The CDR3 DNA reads TGTGCCAGCAGTTTAACCAGGGGTGGTTCACCCCTCCACTTT.

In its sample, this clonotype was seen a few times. This CDR3 reads CSASLLAGYNEQFF. CDR3 coding DNA: TGCAGTGCTAGTCTACTAGCGGGGTACAATGAGCAGTTCTTC. The chain carries TRBV20-1 and TRBJ2-1; TRBD2 aligns across 10 bases. The CDR3 consists of 14 residues. Germline CDR1 DFQATT, CDR2 SNEGSKA (reference sequence). The junction had 3 bases not matched to a gene; V was cut back by 3 bases and J by 4 bases.

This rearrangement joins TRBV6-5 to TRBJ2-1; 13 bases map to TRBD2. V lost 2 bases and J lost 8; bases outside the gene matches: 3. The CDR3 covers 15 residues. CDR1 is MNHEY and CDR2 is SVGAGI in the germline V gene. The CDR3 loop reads CASSYRLAGGDEQFF. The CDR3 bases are TGTGCCAGCAGTTACCGACTAGCGGGGGGAGATGAGCAGTTCTTC.

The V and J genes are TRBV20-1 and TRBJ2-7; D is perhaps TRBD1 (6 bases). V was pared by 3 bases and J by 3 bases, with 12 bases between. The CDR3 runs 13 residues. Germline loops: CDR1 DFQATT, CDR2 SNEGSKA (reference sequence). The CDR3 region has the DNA TGCAGTGCTAGTCACCGGGACAACTACGAGCAGTACTTC. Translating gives CSASHRDNYEQYF.

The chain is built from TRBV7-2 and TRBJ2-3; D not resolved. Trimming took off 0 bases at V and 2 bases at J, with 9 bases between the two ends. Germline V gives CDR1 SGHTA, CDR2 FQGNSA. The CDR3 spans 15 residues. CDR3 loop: CASSLAPVSTDTQYF. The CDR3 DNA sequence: TGTGCCAGCAGCTTAGCGCCAGTGTCCACAGATACGCAGTATTTT.

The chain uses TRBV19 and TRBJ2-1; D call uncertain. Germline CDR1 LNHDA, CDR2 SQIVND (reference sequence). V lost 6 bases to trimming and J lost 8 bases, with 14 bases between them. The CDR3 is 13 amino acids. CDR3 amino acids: CASRVGVAYEQFF. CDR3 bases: TGTGCCAGTAGGGTTGGCGTAGCCTATGAGCAGTTCTTC.

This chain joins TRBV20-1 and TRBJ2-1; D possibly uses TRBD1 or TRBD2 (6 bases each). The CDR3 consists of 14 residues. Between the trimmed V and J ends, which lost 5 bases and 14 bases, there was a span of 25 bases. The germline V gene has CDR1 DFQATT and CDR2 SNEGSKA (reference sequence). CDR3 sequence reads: CSAQGRTGGQWKFF. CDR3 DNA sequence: TGCAGTGCTCAGGGCCGGACCGGGGGCCAATGGAAGTTCTTC.

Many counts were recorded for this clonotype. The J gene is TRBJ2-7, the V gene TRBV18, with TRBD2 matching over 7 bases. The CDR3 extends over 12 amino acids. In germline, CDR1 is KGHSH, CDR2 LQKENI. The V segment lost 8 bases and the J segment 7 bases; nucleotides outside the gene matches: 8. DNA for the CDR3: TGTGCCAGCAGTCCCCGCGGGGGTGAGCAGTACTTC. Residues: CASSPRGGEQYF.

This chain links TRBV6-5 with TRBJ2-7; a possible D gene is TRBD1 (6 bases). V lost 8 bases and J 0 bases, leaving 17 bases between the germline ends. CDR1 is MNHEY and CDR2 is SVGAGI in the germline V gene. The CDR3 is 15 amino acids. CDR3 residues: CASRSQGRSSYEQYF. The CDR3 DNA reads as TGTGCCAGCCGTTCTCAGGGGAGAAGCTCCTACGAGCAGTACTTC.

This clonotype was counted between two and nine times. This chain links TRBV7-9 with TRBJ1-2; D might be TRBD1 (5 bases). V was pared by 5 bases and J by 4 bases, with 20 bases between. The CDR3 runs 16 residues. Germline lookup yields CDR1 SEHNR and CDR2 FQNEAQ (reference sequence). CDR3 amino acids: CASSTRGSGVGYGYTF. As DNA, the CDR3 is TGTGCCAGCAGCACCCGGGGGAGTGGTGTCGGCTATGGCTACACCTTC.

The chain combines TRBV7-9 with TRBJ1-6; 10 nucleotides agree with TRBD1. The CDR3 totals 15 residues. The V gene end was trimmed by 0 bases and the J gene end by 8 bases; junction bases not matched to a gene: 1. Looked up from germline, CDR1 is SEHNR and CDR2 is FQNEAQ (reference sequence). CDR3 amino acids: CASSLAGTGDSPLHF. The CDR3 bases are TGTGCCAGCAGCTTAGCTGGGACAGGGGATTCACCCCTCCACTTT. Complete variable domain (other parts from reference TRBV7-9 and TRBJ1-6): DTGVSQNPRHKITKRGQNVTFRCDPISEHNRLYWYRQTLGQGPEFLTYFQNEAQLEKSRLLSDRFSAERPKGSFSTLEIQRTEQGDSAMYLCASSLAGTGDSPLHFGNGTRLTVT.

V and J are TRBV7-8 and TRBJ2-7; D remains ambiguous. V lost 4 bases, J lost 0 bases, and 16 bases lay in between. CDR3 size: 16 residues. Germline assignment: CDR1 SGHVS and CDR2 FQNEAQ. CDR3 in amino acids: CASSSPTDAYSYEQYF. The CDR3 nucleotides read TGTGCCAGCAGCTCACCCACGGACGCTTACTCCTACGAGCAGTACTTC.

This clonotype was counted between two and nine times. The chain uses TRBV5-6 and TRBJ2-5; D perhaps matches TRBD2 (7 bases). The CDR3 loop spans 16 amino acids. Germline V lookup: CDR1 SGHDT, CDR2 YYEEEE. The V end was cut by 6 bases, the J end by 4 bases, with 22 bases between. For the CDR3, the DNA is TGTGCCAGCACCTCGACAGGCCGGCGGGAGACAGAGACCCAGTACTTC. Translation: CASTSTGRRETETQYF.

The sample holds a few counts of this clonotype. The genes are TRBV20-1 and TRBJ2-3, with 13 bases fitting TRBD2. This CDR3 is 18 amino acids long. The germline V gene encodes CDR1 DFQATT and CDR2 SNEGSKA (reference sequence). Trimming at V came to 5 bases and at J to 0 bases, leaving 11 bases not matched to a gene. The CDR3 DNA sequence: TGCAGTGCTTACGTCACTAGCGGGAGGGCCAGAAGCACAGATACGCAGTATTTT. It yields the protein CSAYVTSGRARSTDTQYF.

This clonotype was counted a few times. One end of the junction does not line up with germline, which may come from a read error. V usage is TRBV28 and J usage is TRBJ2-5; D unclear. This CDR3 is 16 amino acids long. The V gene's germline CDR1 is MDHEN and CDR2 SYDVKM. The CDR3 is CASSFQLRRKEETQHF. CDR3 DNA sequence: TGTGCCAGCAGTTTTCAATTGAGGCGGAAGGAAGAGACCCAGCACTTC. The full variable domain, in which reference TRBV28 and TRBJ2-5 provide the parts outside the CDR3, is DVKVTQSSRYLVKRTGEKVFLECVQDMDHENMFWYRQDPGLGLRLIYFSYDVKMKEKGDIPEGYSVSREKKERFSLILESASTNQTSMYLCASSFQLRRKEETQHFGPGTRLLVL.

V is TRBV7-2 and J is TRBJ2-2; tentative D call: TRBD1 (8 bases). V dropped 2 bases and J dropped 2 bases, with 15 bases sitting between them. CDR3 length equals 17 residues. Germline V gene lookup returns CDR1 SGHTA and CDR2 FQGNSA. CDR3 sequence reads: CASSLTGGALNTGELFF. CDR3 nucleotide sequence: TGTGCCAGCAGCTTAACAGGGGGGGCGCTCAACACCGGGGAGCTGTTTTTT.

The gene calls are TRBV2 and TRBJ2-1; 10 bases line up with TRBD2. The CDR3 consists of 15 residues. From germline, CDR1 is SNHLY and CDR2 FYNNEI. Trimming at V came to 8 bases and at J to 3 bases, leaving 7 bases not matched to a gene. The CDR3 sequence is CASYDSSGGYNEQFF. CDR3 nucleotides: TGTGCCAGCTACGATTCTAGCGGGGGCTACAATGAGCAGTTCTTC.